Following are 14 T cell receptor beta chains from one sample sequenced in a study of blood T cell repertoires in COVID-19. TCRdb's copy holds only in-frame clones and misses some; the assay was immunoSEQ multiplex PCR. The sample holds over 100,000 clones, approximately 84% seen once. Sequencing used peripheral blood. The receptors here all came from a middle-aged man with acute or convalescent COVID-19.

The chain uses TRBV4-1 and TRBJ2-5; 10 positions match TRBD2. V dropped 0 bases and J dropped 4; count of bases not matched to a gene: 11. Germline V gives CDR1 MGHRA, CDR2 YSYEKL. The CDR3 has 18 residues. CDR3: CASSQEILASGSGETQYF. CDR3 coding DNA: TGCGCCAGCAGCCAAGAGATATTGGCTAGCGGGAGTGGAGAGACCCAGTACTTC.

The gene calls are TRBV7-8 and TRBJ2-3; TRBD1 is a possible D gene (6 bases). Germline CDR1 is SGHVS and CDR2 is FQNEAQ. Trimming pared 5 bases from V and 9 bases from J, leaving 15 bases between. The CDR3 has 13 amino acids. CDR3: CASSLSTGQTQYF. CDR3 DNA sequence: TGTGCCAGCAGCCTCTCGACAGGTCAGACGCAGTATTTT.

The chain links TRBV12-5 to TRBJ1-4; no reliable D call. The CDR3 contains 16 residues. Trimming shortened V by 3 bases and J by 5 bases, and 16 bases separated the two germline ends. Per germline, CDR1 LGHNT and CDR2 FRNRAP. CDR3 protein: CASGLDPGYSNEKLFF. CDR3 DNA: TGTGCTAGTGGTTTAGACCCAGGTTACTCCAATGAAAAACTGTTTTTT.

This chain uses TRBV27 with TRBJ2-7; 8 bases line up with TRBD2. V lost 2 bases, J lost 6 bases, and 12 bases stayed unmatched. This CDR3 comprises 16 residues. The germline V gene has CDR1 MNHEY and CDR2 SMNVEV (reference sequence). The CDR3 DNA reads TGTGCCAGCAGTTTAAGGGGGACTAGACGGCCTGCCGAGCAGTACTTC. Protein: CASSLRGTRRPAEQYF.

This chain joins TRBV11-2 and TRBJ1-4, with D perhaps TRBD1 (5 bases). The CDR3 is 15 amino acids. V was clipped by 0 bases and J by 11 bases, with 16 bases between them. Germline CDR1 and CDR2: SGHAT and FQNNGV. CDR3 nucleotide sequence: TGTGCCAGCAGCTTAGAGGTGACAGTGGTAGGGAAACTGTTTTTT. It is translated as CASSLEVTVVGKLFF.

This clone was recorded a few times. This chain uses TRBV4-2 with TRBJ2-1; 8 bases line up with TRBD2. CDR3 length: 16 amino acids. The ends lost 4 bases at V and 5 bases at J; junction bases unmatched: 10. Germline CDR1 and CDR2: LGHNA and YNFKEQ. The CDR3 spells CASSRERGGPDNEQFF. The CDR3, as DNA: TGTGCCAGCAGCCGAGAACGCGGGGGGCCGGACAATGAGCAGTTCTTC.

The V call is TRBV29-1, the J call TRBJ2-4; 7 bases fit TRBD1. J was trimmed by 9 bases and V by 5 bases; bases with no gene match: 10. The CDR3 is 13 residues long. Per the germline V gene, CDR1 is SQVTM and CDR2 is ANQGSEA. This CDR3 is CSVHGEGAGIQYF. The CDR3 bases are TGCAGCGTTCACGGAGAGGGGGCCGGCATTCAGTACTTC.

The rearrangement uses TRBV29-1 and TRBJ1-4; D is perhaps TRBD1 (5 bases). The germline V and J ends were trimmed by 7 bases and 7 bases, with 16 bases remaining between them. CDR1 is SQVTM, CDR2 ANQGSEA, per germline. CDR3 length equals 13 residues. The CDR3 DNA follows: TGCAGCGCCCCGTCGCAGGGAGGTGAAAAACTGTTTTTT. Translation: CSAPSQGGEKLFF.

CDR3 DNA: TGCGCCAGCAGCCAAGATGGGTCGACTAGCGGGGTTGATACGCAGTATTTT. Encoded protein: CASSQDGSTSGVDTQYF. The gene calls are TRBV4-3 and TRBJ2-3; TRBD2 aligns across 11 bases. This CDR3 is built from 17 residues. Looked up from germline, CDR1 is LGHNA and CDR2 is YSLEER. V gave up 0 bases and J gave up 6 bases; unmatched junction bases: 8.

The V and J genes are TRBV5-1 and TRBJ2-7; 8 positions agree with TRBD1. Germline loops: CDR1 SGHRS, CDR2 YFSETQ. Trimming removed 4 bases from V and 4 bases from J; junction bases left unmatched: 7. The CDR3 loop spans 14 amino acids. Here the CDR3 DNA reads TGCGCCAGCAGCGCCGGGACAGGAAGGTACGAGCAGTACTTC. As protein: CASSAGTGRYEQYF. The entire variable domain, with the rest obtained from reference TRBV5-1 and TRBJ2-7, is as follows: KAGVTQTPRYLIKTRGQQVTLSCSPISGHRSVSWYQQTPGQGLQFLFEYFSETQRNKGNFPGRFSGRQFSNSRSEMNVSTLELGDSALYLCASSAGTGRYEQYFGPGTRLTVT.

The chain recombines TRBV28 with TRBJ1-5; no clear D gene. This CDR3 has 15 amino acids. V was shortened by 5 bases and J by 0 bases, with 11 bases between the two germline ends. Germline V gives CDR1 MDHEN, CDR2 SYDVKM. CDR3 residues: CASSRLRSSNQPQHF. CDR3 nucleotides: TGTGCCAGCAGTAGACTGAGGTCTAGCAATCAGCCCCAGCATTTT.

The J gene is TRBJ2-5, the V gene TRBV10-3; possibly TRBD2 for D (6 bases). V lost 3 bases, J lost 2 bases, and 7 bases lay in between. The CDR3 is 13 amino acids. Germline-derived CDR1 and CDR2 are ENHRY and SYGVKD. CDR3 in amino acids: CAISEAGQETQYF. The CDR3, as DNA: TGTGCCATCAGTGAAGCGGGTCAAGAGACCCAGTACTTC.

The chain couples TRBV6-9 to TRBJ2-1, with D perhaps TRBD2 (5 bases). Germline CDR1 MNHGY, CDR2 SVAAGI. The CDR3 contains 13 residues. V was clipped by 6 bases and J by 4 bases, with 10 bases between them. The CDR3 DNA follows: TGTGCCAGCAGGGACGGGATTTACAATGAGCAGTTCTTC. As protein: CASRDGIYNEQFF.

The genes are TRBV28 and TRBJ1-2; 9 positions agree with TRBD1. This CDR3 contains 17 residues. V was pared by 4 bases and J by 2 bases, with 11 bases of the junction left unmatched. The germline CDR1 and CDR2 sequences are MDHEN and SYDVKM. CDR3 protein: CASSSPGTGRSNYGYTF. The CDR3 DNA reads as TGTGCCAGCAGTTCCCCCGGGACAGGGAGGTCCAACTATGGCTACACCTTC.